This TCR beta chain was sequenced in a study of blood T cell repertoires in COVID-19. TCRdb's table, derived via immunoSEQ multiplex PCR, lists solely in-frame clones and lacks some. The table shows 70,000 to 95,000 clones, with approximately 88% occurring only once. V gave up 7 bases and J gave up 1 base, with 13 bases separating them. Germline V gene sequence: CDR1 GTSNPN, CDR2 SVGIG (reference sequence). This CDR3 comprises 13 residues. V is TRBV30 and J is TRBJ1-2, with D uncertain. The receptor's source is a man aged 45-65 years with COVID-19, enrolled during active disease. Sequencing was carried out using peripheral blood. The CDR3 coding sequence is TGTGCCTATACTACCTCGATTAACTATGGCTACACCTTC. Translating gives CAYTTSINYGYTF.